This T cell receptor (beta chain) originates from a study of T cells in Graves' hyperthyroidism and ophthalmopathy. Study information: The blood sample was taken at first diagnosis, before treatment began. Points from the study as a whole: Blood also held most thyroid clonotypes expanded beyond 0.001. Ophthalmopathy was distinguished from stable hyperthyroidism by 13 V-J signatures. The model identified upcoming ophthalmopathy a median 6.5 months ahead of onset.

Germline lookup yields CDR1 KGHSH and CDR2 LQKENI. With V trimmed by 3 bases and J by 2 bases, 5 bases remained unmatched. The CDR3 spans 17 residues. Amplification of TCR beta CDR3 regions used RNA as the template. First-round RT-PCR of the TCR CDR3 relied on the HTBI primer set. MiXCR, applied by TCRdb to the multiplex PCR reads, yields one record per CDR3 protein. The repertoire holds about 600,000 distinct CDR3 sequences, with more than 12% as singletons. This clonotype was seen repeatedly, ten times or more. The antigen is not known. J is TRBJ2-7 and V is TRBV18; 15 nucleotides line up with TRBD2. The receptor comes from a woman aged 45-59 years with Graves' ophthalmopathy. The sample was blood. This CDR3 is CASSPGTSGRMAYEQYF. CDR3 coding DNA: TGTGCCAGCTCACCCGGGACTAGCGGGAGGATGGCCTACGAGCAGTACTTC.